Detailed here is one T cell receptor (beta chain). What it binds is unknown. The sample belongs to a study of response to subunit inactivated influenza vaccine. Findings and limits, study-wide: Authors suggested each seasonal influenza vaccination recruits few new T cells.

Germline trimming cut 1 base from V and 4 bases from J; bases unmatched to any gene: 4. The CDR3 loop spans 15 amino acids. Germline V gene sequence: CDR1 LNHNV, CDR2 YYDKDF (reference sequence). TCRdb reprocessed the RT-PCR reads via MiXCR and lists one record per CDR3 protein. Of 650,000 to 800,000 distinct CDR3 sequences in the sample, approximately 15% were seen once. The receptor comes from a man aged 50 to 60 who received an inactivated influenza vaccine. The sample here was PBMCs from blood, taken 14 to 15 days before vaccination. The chain uses TRBV15 and TRBJ1-2; 9 nucleotides line up with TRBD1. The CDR3 bases are TGTGCCACCAGCAGAGGGGACAGGGCCGGCTATGGCTACACCTTC. Translated: CATSRGDRAGYGYTF. Full variable domain (rest looked up from reference TRBV15 and TRBJ1-2): DAMVIQNPRYQVTQFGKPVTLSCSQTLNHNVMYWYQQKSSQAPKLLFHYYDKDFNNEADTPDNFQSRRPNTSFCFLDIRSPGLGDTAMYLCATSRGDRAGYGYTFGSGTRLTVV.